A selection of T cell receptor beta chains follows, all from one sample in a study of siplizumab effects on memory and regulatory T cells. Generated by immunoSEQ multiplex PCR, the TCRdb table keeps only in-frame clones and is missing some. The sample holds about 40,000 clones; roughly nine tenths are singletons and the top ten take about 0.25%. The sample consisted of naive CD4+ T cells sorted from blood. Source of these receptors: a human donor in good health. Each CDR3 is given with its conserved first and last residue. A D gene is named only where the DNA matches it firmly. A clone size is listed for some rows: how often the clone was seen (once, few, many), or a class if it is expanded.

cdr3_length,d_call,clone_size,v_call,j_call,cdr3_nt,cdr3_aa
15,.,.,TRBV19,TRBJ1-1,TGTGCCAGTAGTATGAGGCTCGGGGTAGTTACTGAAGCTTTCTTT,CASSMRLGVVTEAFF
10,.,.,TRBV30,TRBJ2-1,TGTGCCTGGCAAGGGACGTGGCAGTTCTTC,CAWQGTWQFF
13,.,.,TRBV29-1,TRBJ1-1,TGCAGCGTTCTAAGAAACATGAACACTGAAGCTTTCTTT,CSVLRNMNTEAFF
13,.,.,TRBV11-2,TRBJ2-5,TGTGCCAGCAGCTCCGGGGTTCAAGAGACCCAGTACTTC,CASSSGVQETQYF
15,TRBD1,.,TRBV5-4,TRBJ1-2,TGTGCCAGCAGCTTGGTCGACAGGGGTTTCTATGGCTACACCTTC,CASSLVDRGFYGYTF
16,.,.,TRBV18,TRBJ2-1,TGTGCCAGCTCACCGCGGCGGGGTGACACCTACAATGAGCAGTTCTTC,CASSPRRGDTYNEQFF
13,TRBD2,.,TRBV10-2,TRBJ2-1,TGCGCCAGCGTGCGGGAGGAGGTCAATGAGCAGTTCTTC,CASVREEVNEQFF
15,.,.,TRBV6-5,TRBJ1-2,TGTGCCAGCAGTTACTGGGCAGGGGAGAACTATGGCTACACCTTC,CASSYWAGENYGYTF
14,.,.,TRBV15,TRBJ1-5,TGTGCCACCAGCAGAGTAGAACGCAATCAGCCCCAGCATTTT,CATSRVERNQPQHF
16,.,.,TRBV5-4,TRBJ2-1,TGTGCCAGCAGCTTGGGTCGCCCCTGGGGTAACAATGAGCAGTTCTTC,CASSLGRPWGNNEQFF
14,.,.,TRBV6-5,TRBJ1-3,TGTGCCAGCAGTTACTCCAGGATGGGAAACACCATATATTTT,CASSYSRMGNTIYF
12,.,.,TRBV11-2,TRBJ1-1,TGTGCCAGCCGAACATGGAACACTGAAGCTTTCTTT,CASRTWNTEAFF
13,.,few,TRBV30,TRBJ1-1,TGTGCCTCACGAGTGGCCCCGAACACTGAAGCTTTCTTT,CASRVAPNTEAFF
15,TRBD1,once,TRBV7-9,TRBJ1-1,TGTGCCAGCAGCTTAACGTCCAGGGGGCAGGCTGAAGCTTTCTTT,CASSLTSRGQAEAFF
16,.,.,TRBV6-5,TRBJ2-7,TGTGCCAGCAGTTACCGCTTGGCGCCTGGGTCTTACGAGCAGTACTTC,CASSYRLAPGSYEQYF
15,.,.,TRBV5-1,TRBJ2-7,TGCGCCAGCAGCTTGGACTCATTGAGCTCCTACGAGCAGTACTTC,CASSLDSLSSYEQYF
13,.,.,TRBV6-5,TRBJ1-5,TGTGCCAGCAGGAAGCTGGGCCTCGAGCCTCAGCATTTT,CASRKLGLEPQHF
12,.,.,TRBV28,TRBJ1-2,TGTGCCAGCAGTTTAACAAACTATGGCTACACCTTC,CASSLTNYGYTF
14,.,.,TRBV6-5,TRBJ2-6,TGTGCCAGCCGCGGTAGCTCTGGGGCCAACGTCCTGACTTTC,CASRGSSGANVLTF
15,.,.,TRBV5-1,TRBJ2-7,TGCGCCAGCAGCCTGGGTAACCGCGATTCTTACGAGCAGTACTTC,CASSLGNRDSYEQYF
13,.,once,TRBV5-4,TRBJ1-2,TGTGCCAGCAGCCCCTCTCGGGGTCGACAGAGGAGCTTC,CASSPSRGRQRSF
15,.,.,TRBV7-7,TRBJ2-3,TGTGCCAGCAGTCTAGGGAATCAGGGCACAGATACGCAGTATTTT,CASSLGNQGTDTQYF
17,TRBD2,.,TRBV30,TRBJ2-3,TGTGCCTTCCTCCGGACTAGCGGGAGGGGGCCGACAGATACGCAGTATTTT,CAFLRTSGRGPTDTQYF
12,.,.,TRBV6-5,TRBJ2-7,TGTGCCAGCAGTTACGCCAACTACGAGCAGTACTTC,CASSYANYEQYF
11,.,.,TRBV30,TRBJ1-2,TGTGCCTGGAGTGCCGGTTCTGGCTACACCTTC,CAWSAGSGYTF
17,.,.,TRBV10-1,TRBJ1-3,TGCGCCAGCAGTGCCACCGGGACACCGAGCTCTGGAAACACCATATATTTT,CASSATGTPSSGNTIYF
17,TRBD2,.,TRBV7-6,TRBJ2-5,TGTGCCAGCAGCTTAGGGAGTAGCGGGGGAAATCAGGAGACCCAGTACTTC,CASSLGSSGGNQETQYF
13,.,few,TRBV11-2,TRBJ1-5,TGTGCCAGCAGCTTAGAGGGGGGTCAGCCCCAGCATTTT,CASSLEGGQPQHF
14,TRBD1,.,TRBV5-1,TRBJ1-6,TGCGCCAGCAGCCCGACAGGGGGCAATTCACCCCTCCACTTT,CASSPTGGNSPLHF
13,.,.,TRBV27,TRBJ1-2,TGTGCCAGCAGTTCCCCAGGGCGGTATGGCTACACCTTC,CASSSPGRYGYTF
14,TRBD2,.,TRBV7-9,TRBJ2-7,TGTGCCAGCAGCGGAGCGGGGGGGCGTTACGAGCAGTACTTC,CASSGAGGRYEQYF
13,.,.,TRBV29-1,TRBJ1-4,TGCAGCGTGAGTCCATACGAAGGTGAAAAACTGTTTTTT,CSVSPYEGEKLFF
13,.,.,TRBV6-5,TRBJ2-5,TGTGCCAGCAGTTACGACAGCCAAGAGACCCAGTACTTC,CASSYDSQETQYF
13,.,.,TRBV4-1,TRBJ1-4,TGCGCCAGCAGCTATTCAAGAAATGAAAAACTGTTTTTT,CASSYSRNEKLFF
15,.,.,TRBV29-1,TRBJ2-2,TGCAGCGTTGAGAAAGGACTGGGGAACACCGGGGAGCTGTTTTTT,CSVEKGLGNTGELFF
14,.,.,TRBV7-3,TRBJ2-1,TGTGCCAGCAGCGATCCCCCTAGCGTCAATGAGCAGTTCTTC,CASSDPPSVNEQFF
19,.,.,TRBV21-1,TRBJ2-1,TGTGCCAGCAGCACCCCCGGCGGGGCTAGCGGGACGGTTGTTGATGAGCAGTTCTTC,CASSTPGGASGTVVDEQFF
13,.,.,TRBV6-1,TRBJ1-5,TGTGCCAGCAGTGAGGCCCGGCCTCAGCCCCAGCATTTT,CASSEARPQPQHF
14,.,.,TRBV5-4,TRBJ2-1,TGTGCCAGCAGCCCGATCGGGCAGGGCTATGAGCAGTTCTTC,CASSPIGQGYEQFF
13,.,.,TRBV10-3,TRBJ2-7,TGTGCCATCAGAACTGCTAGCTCCTACGAGCAGTACTTC,CAIRTASSYEQYF
16,TRBD2,once,TRBV2,TRBJ2-3,TGTGCCAGCAGTGAGACTAGCGGGAGGATAACAGATACGCAGTATTTT,CASSETSGRITDTQYF
17,.,.,TRBV19,TRBJ2-4,TGTGCCAGTAGTGGGTCAGGGTGGTGGGGAGCCAAAAACATTCAGTACTTC,CASSGSGWWGAKNIQYF
14,.,once,TRBV10-1,TRBJ2-6,TGCGCCAGCAGTGCGGGGTCTGGGGCCAACGTCCTGACTTTC,CASSAGSGANVLTF
14,.,.,TRBV19,TRBJ1-1,TGTGCCAGTAGTATTCTTCAGGACGGCACTGAAGCTTTCTTT,CASSILQDGTEAFF
15,.,.,TRBV7-9,TRBJ1-1,TGTGCCAGCAGCTCGCTAGCAAAACAGGGAATTGAAGCTTTCTTT,CASSSLAKQGIEAFF
11,.,few,TRBV5-1,TRBJ1-2,TGCGCCAGCAGCTCCACCTATGGCTACACCTTC,CASSSTYGYTF
14,.,.,TRBV7-3,TRBJ2-7,TGTGCCAGCAGCTCCAGGGGTCTCGATTCGGAGCAGTACTTC,CASSSRGLDSEQYF
15,TRBD2,.,TRBV5-4,TRBJ2-1,TGTGCCAGCAGCTACAGCGGGGGAACCTACAATGAGCAGTTCTTC,CASSYSGGTYNEQFF
15,.,.,TRBV5-4,TRBJ2-1,TGTGCCAGCAGCTTGGTACCGGGCTCCTACAATGAGCAGTTCTTC,CASSLVPGSYNEQFF
18,TRBD2,.,TRBV4-2,TRBJ2-4,TGTGCCAGCAGCCAAGATAGTGGGATAGCGGGGAGCCAAAACATTCAGTACTTC,CASSQDSGIAGSQNIQYF
15,.,.,TRBV5-6,TRBJ1-6,TGTGCCAGCCTCAGTTCGTTGGCCGGGGTCTCACCCCTCCACTTT,CASLSSLAGVSPLHF
14,.,.,TRBV27,TRBJ2-7,TGTGCCAGCAGCAACTCAGGAACACCCTACGAGCAGTACTTC,CASSNSGTPYEQYF
14,.,.,TRBV11-2,TRBJ2-3,TGTGCCAGCAGCTTAACGAGCCGCACAGATACGCAGTATTTT,CASSLTSRTDTQYF
11,.,few,TRBV30,TRBJ1-1,TGTGCCTGGAGTGCATTGGATAAGGCTTTCTTT,CAWSALDKAFF
13,TRBD1,.,TRBV5-1,TRBJ1-1,TGCGCCAGTCGGACAGGGGTTATCACTGAAGCTTTCTTT,CASRTGVITEAFF
16,.,.,TRBV7-6,TRBJ1-4,TGTGCCAGCAGCGCTACGGGGTCCCTAATTAATGAAAAACTGTTTTTT,CASSATGSLINEKLFF
13,.,.,TRBV5-1,TRBJ2-7,TGCGCCAGCAGCGGGGACTTAATTTTGGAGCAGTACTTC,CASSGDLILEQYF
17,TRBD1,.,TRBV10-3,TRBJ2-1,TGTGCCATCAGTGAGGGACAGGCCTTGGGGGTATACAATGAGCAGTTCTTC,CAISEGQALGVYNEQFF
16,.,.,TRBV6-5,TRBJ1-5,TGTGCCAGCAGTTACCGGTCAGGACTTAGCAATCAGCCCCAGCATTTT,CASSYRSGLSNQPQHF
15,TRBD1,.,TRBV6-5,TRBJ1-2,TGTGCCAGCAGCCTTATCCGGGACAGCTTCTATGGCTACACCTTC,CASSLIRDSFYGYTF